These 22 T cell receptor beta chains were sequenced from one sample in a study of blood T cells in healthy people across ages. Together with a sample-barcoded 5' primer, a J-beta primer mix was included in a second PCR lasting about 7 to 11 cycles. TCRdb redid the calling of the 5' RACE reads with MiXCR, one entry per CDR3 protein. Of fewer than 900,000 distinct CDR3 sequences detected, around 45% appear once; the ten largest clones hold around 32%. The material sequenced was blood. The source is a woman in her sixties or seventies in good health.

The chain is built from TRBV5-1 and TRBJ1-1; 9 bases line up with TRBD1. This CDR3 contains 16 residues. The germline CDR1 and CDR2 sequences are SGHRS and YFSETQ. Unmatched junction bases numbered 13, after V lost 5 bases and J lost 5 bases. DNA of the CDR3: TGCGCCAGCAGGTCGGACAGGGGCCTCCGTATGACTGAAGCTTTCTTT. Translated, it gives CASRSDRGLRMTEAFF. The variable domain in full, completed from reference TRBV5-1 and TRBJ1-1, reads KAGVTQTPRYLIKTRGQQVTLSCSPISGHRSVSWYQQTPGQGLQFLFEYFSETQRNKGNFPGRFSGRQFSNSRSEMNVSTLELGDSALYLCASRSDRGLRMTEAFFGQGTRLTVV.

The chain links TRBV6-5 to TRBJ2-5; D possibly corresponds to TRBD1 (6 bases). V was cut by 6 bases and J by 4 bases, with 18 bases left in between. Germline V gene data show CDR1 as MNHEY and CDR2 as SVGAGI. This CDR3 comprises 15 residues. Here the CDR3 reads CASRQTRTALETQYF. Written as DNA, the CDR3 is TGTGCCAGCAGGCAAACGCGGACAGCTTTAGAGACCCAGTACTTC.

V gene TRBV12-3 or TRBV12-4 combines with J gene TRBJ2-1; TRBD1 is a possible D gene (6 bases). The length of the CDR3 is 16 residues. Trimming removed 6 bases from V and 8 bases from J, with 23 bases in between. The CDR3 nucleotides are TGTGCCAGCAGCATTACCCAGGCCAGGGGTGGGTATGAGCAGTTCTTC. Its translation is CASSITQARGGYEQFF.

The sample holds a few counts of this clonotype. The chain couples TRBV24-1 to TRBJ2-7; maybe TRBD1 (5 bases). The CDR3 covers 14 residues. Germline CDR1 KGHDR, CDR2 SFDVKD. V was shortened by 4 bases and J by 4 bases, with 13 bases between the two germline ends. CDR3 sequence reads: CATSDSATEYEQYF. The CDR3 nucleotides read TGTGCCACCAGTGACTCTGCGACAGAGTACGAGCAGTACTTC.

The rearrangement joins TRBV29-1 to TRBJ1-2; D remains ambiguous. The length of the CDR3 is 14 residues. The germline V and J ends were trimmed by 6 bases and 1 base, with 15 bases remaining between them. Germline assignment: CDR1 SQVTM and CDR2 ANQGSEA. The CDR3 DNA is TGCAGCGTGGGAGGCGCCTCCTATAACTATGGCTACACCTTC. This sequence encodes CSVGGASYNYGYTF.

The chain links TRBV27 to TRBJ1-5, with 9 bases identical to TRBD1. CDR1 MNHEY and CDR2 SMNVEV come from the germline V gene (reference sequence). After removal of 5 bases from V and 7 bases from J, the junction contained 6 bases not matched to a gene. CDR3 size: 14 residues. The CDR3, as DNA: TGTGCCAGCAGTCCTGGGACAGGGAGACAGCCCCAGCATTTT. This encodes CASSPGTGRQPQHF.

This clonotype showed up just a few times. V is TRBV7-9 and J is TRBJ2-5; tentatively, D is TRBD2 (5 bases). V was shortened by 5 bases and J by 2 bases, with 18 bases between the two germline ends. The CDR3 runs to 16 residues. Germline-derived CDR1 and CDR2 are SEHNR and FQNEAQ (reference sequence). The CDR3 bases are TGTGCCAGCAGCCCACTTCGGACGGGAAATCAAGAGACCCAGTACTTC. This translates into CASSPLRTGNQETQYF.

The chain recombines TRBV9 with TRBJ2-1; D gene ambiguous. The end of the DNA aligns better with TRBJ2-7, so the J call may be wrong. The CDR3 runs 14 residues. Germline V gives CDR1 SGDLS, CDR2 YYNGEE. CDR3 in DNA: TGTGCCAGCAGCGTAGAGACCCCTTCGGGTGAGCAGTACTTC. It translates to CASSVETPSGEQYF.

This clonotype was counted only a few times. V and J are TRBV7-2 and TRBJ2-5; no firm D call. Germline CDR1 is SGHTA and CDR2 is FQGNSA. The CDR3 is 13 residues long. Trimming left V 7 bases short and J 5 bases short, with 14 bases between. Written as DNA, the CDR3 is TGTGCCAGCAAGGGAAGGGCCGGGGAGACCCAGTACTTC. It yields the protein CASKGRAGETQYF.

This clonotype has just a few counts. The V and J genes are TRBV29-1 and TRBJ2-1, with D tentatively TRBD2 (6 bases). CDR1 is SQVTM, CDR2 ANQGSEA, per germline. V was clipped by 6 bases and J by 13 bases, with 16 bases between them. The CDR3 extends over 11 amino acids. This CDR3 is CSVQTSSSQFF. CDR3 coding DNA: TGCAGCGTCCAGACTAGTTCGTCCCAGTTCTTC.

In this sample, this clonotype turned up a few times. The chain links TRBV9 to TRBJ2-3; no reliable D call. The CDR3 has 13 residues. Germline V lookup: CDR1 SGDLS, CDR2 YYNGEE. V was pared by 3 bases and J by 4 bases, with 9 bases between. The CDR3 region is CASSAADADTQYF. The CDR3 DNA sequence: TGTGCCAGCAGCGCCGCGGATGCAGATACGCAGTATTTT. Full variable domain (missing parts from reference TRBV9 and TRBJ2-3): DSGVTQTPKHLITATGQRVTLRCSPRSGDLSVYWYQQSLDQGLQFLIQYYNGEERAKGNILERFSAQQFPDLHSELNLSSLELGDSALYFCASSAADADTQYFGPGTRLTVL.

This clonotype was detected only a few times. The chain links TRBV7-2 to TRBJ2-5; 8 bases map to TRBD1. This CDR3 contains 15 residues. The germline CDR1 and CDR2 sequences are SGHTA and FQGNSA. V gave up 3 bases and J gave up 2 bases; unmatched junction bases: 5. The CDR3 sequence is CASSLDRVRQETQYF. As DNA, the CDR3 is TGTGCCAGCAGCTTGGACAGGGTTCGTCAAGAGACCCAGTACTTC.

This clonotype occurred once. Given a much more abundant clone one base away, this may be a read error. The gene calls are TRBV10-3 and TRBJ1-2; D gene ambiguous. The CDR3 has 12 residues. In germline, CDR1 is ENHRY, CDR2 SYGVKD. The CDR3 bases are TGTGTCATCAGCGAAAACAGCTATGGCTACACCTTC. Amino acids: CVISENSYGYTF.

The chain joins TRBV25-1 to TRBJ2-2, with a weak D call TRBD1 (5 bases). The CDR3 contains 15 residues. The V end lost 3 bases, the J end lost 0 bases, and 8 bases lay between the germline ends. Germline CDR1 is MGHDK and CDR2 is SYGVNS. CDR3 amino acids: CASSDAGTNTGELFF. The CDR3 DNA is TGTGCCAGCAGTGACGCAGGGACGAACACCGGGGAGCTGTTTTTT.

The genes are TRBV5-5 and TRBJ1-1; maybe TRBD1 (5 bases). The V gene lost 0 bases and the J gene lost 7 bases, with 13 bases spanning the gap. The CDR3 loop spans 14 amino acids. CDR1 is SGHKS and CDR2 is YYEKEE in the germline V gene (reference sequence). The DNA for the CDR3 is TGTGCCAGCAGCTTGGCTCCGGCCCAGGGTGAAGCTTTCTTT. Protein: CASSLAPAQGEAFF.

This clonotype was counted a few times. This may arise from a read error, as a much more abundant clone is one base away. The chain links TRBV7-9 to TRBJ2-7, with D possibly TRBD1 on 5 matching bases. Trimming took 1 base from V and 7 from J, leaving 11 bases between them. This CDR3 region has 13 residues. From germline, CDR1 is SEHNR and CDR2 FQNEAQ (reference sequence). The CDR3 loop reads CASSLGQNNEQYF. In nucleotides, the CDR3 is TGTGCCAGCAGCTTAGGACAGAACAATGAGCAGTACTTC.

The V gene is TRBV6-1, the J gene TRBJ2-7; D uncertain. Per germline, CDR1 MNHNS and CDR2 SASEGT. V lost 8 bases to trimming and J lost 1 base, with 12 bases between them. This CDR3 is built from 13 residues. The CDR3, as DNA: TGTGCCAGCTTAGGGTACTCTTCCTACGAGCAGTACTTC. It specifies CASLGYSSYEQYF.

The V and J genes are TRBV3-1 and TRBJ2-1, with 7 bases lining up with TRBD2. Germline assignment: CDR1 LGHDT and CDR2 YNNKEL (reference sequence). The V segment lost 0 bases and the J segment 5 bases; nucleotides outside the gene matches: 13. CDR3 length: 18 amino acids. Written as DNA, the CDR3 is TGTGCCAGCAGCCAAGACCCGCCCGGGACTACAACAAACAATGAGCAGTTCTTC. Protein product: CASSQDPPGTTTNNEQFF.

The rearrangement joins TRBV4-2 to TRBJ2-1; 10 bases line up with TRBD2. The CDR3 loop spans 18 amino acids. The V gene's germline CDR1 is LGHNA and CDR2 YNFKEQ. J lost 1 base, V lost 6 bases, and 12 bases had no gene match. The CDR3 is CASSIGALAGVSYNEQFF. The CDR3 bases are TGTGCCAGCAGTATTGGGGCCCTAGCGGGAGTATCCTACAATGAGCAGTTCTTC.

The chain employs TRBV20-1 and TRBJ2-1; D is perhaps TRBD1 or TRBD2 (5 bases each). This CDR3 spans 17 amino acids. Germline CDR1 is DFQATT and CDR2 is SNEGSKA (reference sequence). Trimming took 3 bases from V and 8 from J, leaving 26 bases between them. The CDR3 sequence: CSASSPGTLKKGHEQFF. CDR3 DNA: TGCAGTGCTAGCTCCCCCGGGACGTTAAAAAAGGGCCATGAGCAGTTCTTC.

The chain is built from TRBV4-2 and TRBJ2-7, with 11 bases fitting TRBD2. With V trimmed by 3 bases and J by 2 bases, 3 bases remained unmatched. Looked up from germline, CDR1 is LGHNA and CDR2 is YNFKEQ. The CDR3 covers 15 residues. CDR3 in amino acids: CASSQTSGTTYEQYF. The CDR3 DNA reads as TGTGCCAGCAGCCAGACTAGCGGGACTACCTACGAGCAGTACTTC.

V and J are TRBV20-1 and TRBJ2-4; TRBD1 agrees at 9 bases. The CDR3 totals 17 residues. Losses at the gene ends were 4 bases for V and 1 base for J; bases not matched to a gene: 11. Per the germline V gene, CDR1 is DFQATT and CDR2 is SNEGSKA (reference sequence). The CDR3 here is CSAIDPGQGRAKNIQYF. The CDR3 nucleotides read TGCAGTGCTATCGACCCTGGACAGGGGCGGGCCAAAAACATTCAGTACTTC.